This T cell receptor (beta chain) was sequenced for a study of T cell changes during pregnancy in multiple sclerosis. The data were produced by immunoSEQ multiplex PCR, yet TCRdb's version contains in-frame clones alone and is incomplete. Of 70,000 to 95,000 clones in the sample, about 92% were seen once. V was clipped by 1 base and J by 8 bases, with 12 bases between them. This CDR3 contains 14 residues. Germline-derived CDR1 and CDR2 are LGHNA and YSLEER. V is TRBV4-3 and J is TRBJ2-1; a weak D match, TRBD2 (5 bases). Sequenced here: peripheral blood, sampled after pregnancy. The sequence was obtained from a female donor in good health, enrolled as a control in a pregnancy study. This chain's CDR3 is CASSQVPGVYEQFF. In DNA form, the CDR3 reads TGCGCCAGCAGCCAAGTCCCCGGGGTTTATGAGCAGTTCTTC.